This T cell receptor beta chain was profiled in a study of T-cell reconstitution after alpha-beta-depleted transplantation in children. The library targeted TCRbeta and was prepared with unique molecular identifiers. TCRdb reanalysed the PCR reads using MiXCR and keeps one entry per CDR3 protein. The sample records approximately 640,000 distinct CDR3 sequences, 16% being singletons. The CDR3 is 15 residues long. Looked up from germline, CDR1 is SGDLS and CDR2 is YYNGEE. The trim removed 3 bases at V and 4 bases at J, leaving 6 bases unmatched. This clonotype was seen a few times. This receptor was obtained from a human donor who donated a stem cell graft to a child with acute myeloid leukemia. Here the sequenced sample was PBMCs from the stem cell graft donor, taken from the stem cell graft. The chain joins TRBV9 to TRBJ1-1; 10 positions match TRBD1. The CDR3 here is CASSAQGQGGTEAFF. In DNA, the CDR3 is TGTGCCAGCAGCGCCCAAGGACAGGGGGGCACTGAAGCTTTCTTT. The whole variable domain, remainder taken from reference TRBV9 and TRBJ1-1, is DSGVTQTPKHLITATGQRVTLRCSPRSGDLSVYWYQQSLDQGLQFLIQYYNGEERAKGNILERFSAQQFPDLHSELNLSSLELGDSALYFCASSAQGQGGTEAFFGQGTRLTVV.